These 20 T cell receptor beta chains were sequenced from one sample in a study of CD8+ T cells in alopecia areata. Following extraction, RNA underwent reverse transcription to cDNA, which served as the sequencing template. Data came from immunoSEQ multiplex PCR; TCRdb stores just in-frame clones and leaves some out. The sample contains some 150,000 clones, about three fifths of which appear only once. What was sequenced was CD8+ T cells sorted from blood. These receptors all stem from a human donor in good health.

The genes are TRBV29-1 and TRBJ1-1, with 8 nucleotides matching TRBD1. The CDR3 loop spans 14 amino acids. The V gene's germline CDR1 is SQVTM and CDR2 ANQGSEA. J was trimmed by 1 base and V by 4 bases; bases with no gene match: 5. CDR3 residues: CSVGPGTGNTEAFF. CDR3 DNA: TGCAGCGTTGGCCCCGGGACAGGGAACACTGAAGCTTTCTTT. Using reference TRBV29-1 and TRBJ1-1 for the parts outside the CDR3, the full variable domain is SAVISQKPSRDICQRGTSLTIQCQVDSQVTMMFWYRQQPGQSLTLIATANQGSEATYESGFVIDKFPISRPNLTFSTLTVSNMSPEDSSIYLCSVGPGTGNTEAFFGQGTRLTVV.

In this sample, this clone turned up a few times. The chain uses TRBV4-1 and TRBJ2-7, with D perhaps being TRBD1 or TRBD2 (6 bases each). The CDR3 runs to 15 residues. V lost 0 bases, J lost 2 bases, and 11 bases lay in between. Germline V CDR1 and CDR2: MGHRA, YSYEKL. CDR3 in amino acids: CASSQELGGPYEQYF. CDR3 DNA sequence: TGCGCCAGCAGCCAAGAACTGGGGGGCCCCTACGAGCAGTACTTC.

V usage is TRBV6-1 and J usage is TRBJ1-5; D gene uncertain. The CDR3 runs 16 residues. The V gene lost 0 bases and the J gene lost 0 bases, with 9 bases spanning the gap. Germline V gene lookup returns CDR1 MNHNS and CDR2 SASEGT. CDR3 amino acids: CASSEAAGNSNQPQHF. The CDR3, as DNA: TGTGCCAGCAGTGAAGCTGCGGGCAATAGCAATCAGCCCCAGCATTTT.

V gene TRBV29-1 combines with J gene TRBJ2-1, with D perhaps TRBD1 (5 bases). The CDR3 length is 15 residues. Germline loops: CDR1 SQVTM, CDR2 ANQGSEA. The germline V and J ends were trimmed by 1 base and 0 bases, with 10 bases remaining between them. CDR3 coding DNA: TGCAGCGTTGAAGGGGGCAGGGCCTCCTACAATGAGCAGTTCTTC. Translating it yields CSVEGGRASYNEQFF.

J is TRBJ2-7 and V is TRBV4-1; D is possibly TRBD1 or TRBD2 (5 bases each). Germline-derived CDR1 and CDR2 are MGHRA and YSYEKL. The V gene lost 1 base and the J gene lost 7 bases, with 14 bases spanning the gap. The length of the CDR3 is 14 residues. Here the CDR3 reads CASSQGPSEGEQYF. The CDR3 coding sequence is TGCGCCAGCAGCCAAGGGCCTTCTGAGGGGGAGCAGTACTTC.

The V gene is TRBV30, the J gene TRBJ2-7, with a tentative D call TRBD1 (6 bases). This CDR3 has 16 amino acids. V was pared by 1 base and J by 4 bases, with 20 bases between. CDR1 GTSNPN and CDR2 SVGIG come from the germline V gene (reference sequence). The CDR3 region is CAWSASFAGDEYEQYF. The CDR3 DNA follows: TGTGCCTGGAGTGCCTCCTTCGCAGGGGATGAATACGAGCAGTACTTC.

This clone was found a few times. This sequence joins TRBV27 and TRBJ2-1; no reliable D call. Trimming removed 2 bases at V and 6 bases at J, with 5 bases between. The CDR3 runs to 12 residues. Germline V CDR1 and CDR2: MNHEY, SMNVEV (reference sequence). The CDR3, as DNA: TGTGCCAGCAGTTTAACCCCCAATGAGCAGTTCTTC. Protein product: CASSLTPNEQFF.

The chain has TRBV6-5 and TRBJ2-7, with TRBD1 matching 7 bases. Unmatched junction bases numbered 6, after V lost 8 bases and J lost 2 bases. Germline values: CDR1 MNHEY, CDR2 SVGAGI. The CDR3 runs 13 residues. The CDR3 reads CASGPGQPYEQYF. CDR3 nucleotides: TGTGCCAGCGGACCGGGACAGCCCTACGAGCAGTACTTC.

The genes are TRBV29-1 and TRBJ2-7; D is ambiguous. Per the germline V gene, CDR1 is SQVTM and CDR2 is ANQGSEA. Trimming removed 7 bases at V and 3 bases at J, with 16 bases between. This CDR3 region has 13 residues. CDR3 DNA sequence: TGCAGCGGAACCGGGCCACCGAGCTACGAGCAGTACTTC. It translates to CSGTGPPSYEQYF.

The sample holds a few counts of this clone. Other DNA sequences in this specimen translate into the identical CDR3. The V call is TRBV29-1, the J call TRBJ2-3; D unclear. From germline, CDR1 is SQVTM and CDR2 ANQGSEA. Trimming removed 3 bases from V and 0 bases from J, with 10 bases in between. The CDR3 contains 14 residues. In DNA form, the CDR3 reads TGCAGCGTTGACGGCTCGACTAGCACAGATACGCAGTATTTT. This encodes CSVDGSTSTDTQYF.

The chain employs TRBV19 and TRBJ2-1, with 8 bases identical to TRBD2. The CDR3 loop spans 15 amino acids. The germline CDR1 and CDR2 sequences are LNHDA and SQIVND (reference sequence). V gave up 3 bases and J gave up 13 bases; unmatched junction bases: 14. CDR3 DNA sequence: TGTGCCAGTAGTATTCTCCTAGCGGGCACCTCTCTTCAGTTCTTC. Encoded protein: CASSILLAGTSLQFF.

This clone was seen a handful of times. The DNA for the CDR3 is TGTGCCAGCAGTTTTGGGACAGGGGGATCGTACGAGCAGTACTTC. Protein product: CASSFGTGGSYEQYF. The chain couples TRBV28 to TRBJ2-7, with TRBD1 identical over 11 bases. Germline V CDR1 and CDR2: MDHEN, SYDVKM. V gave up 3 bases and J gave up 4 bases; unmatched junction bases: 5. CDR3 length equals 15 residues. Filled out from reference TRBV28 and TRBJ2-7, the complete variable domain reads DVKVTQSSRYLVKRTGEKVFLECVQDMDHENMFWYRQDPGLGLRLIYFSYDVKMKEKGDIPEGYSVSREKKERFSLILESASTNQTSMYLCASSFGTGGSYEQYFGPGTRLTVT.

The chain couples TRBV19 to TRBJ2-7; 8 bases match TRBD2. With 5 bases clipped from V and 3 bases from J, the junction kept 9 bases outside the gene matches. Germline CDR1 LNHDA, CDR2 SQIVND (reference sequence). The CDR3 length is 15 residues. The CDR3 nucleotides are TGTGCCAGTAGTCGGATAGCGGGAACTCTCTACGAGCAGTACTTC. This gives the protein CASSRIAGTLYEQYF.

V is TRBV18 and J is TRBJ2-7; 7 bases line up with TRBD1. This CDR3 has 14 amino acids. CDR1 KGHSH and CDR2 LQKENI come from the germline V gene. J lost 4 bases, V lost 6 bases, and 9 bases had no gene match. The CDR3, as DNA: TGTGCCAGCTCGGCAGGGGGAAAACTGTACGAGCAGTACTTC. Encoded protein: CASSAGGKLYEQYF.

This clone was seen a few times. The chain links TRBV29-1 to TRBJ1-1; 8 nucleotides align to TRBD1. CDR1 and CDR2 (germline): SQVTM, ANQGSEA. The V and J ends lost 8 bases and 0 bases, in that order; junction bases with no gene match: 5. CDR3 length: 13 amino acids. The DNA of the CDR3 is TGCAGCTTAGGGACAGGACTGAACACTGAAGCTTTCTTT. It yields the protein CSLGTGLNTEAFF.

This clone came up once. The chain couples TRBV6-5 to TRBJ2-3; no definite D call. The CDR3 runs to 14 residues. The germline gives CDR1 MNHEY, CDR2 SVGAGI. V was clipped by 2 bases and J by 2 bases, with 8 bases between them. The CDR3 region has the DNA TGTGCCAGCAGTTACGTCGGACCCACAGATACGCAGTATTTT. Translated: CASSYVGPTDTQYF.

This rearrangement joins TRBV7-3 to TRBJ1-2, with a tentative D call TRBD1 (5 bases). In germline, CDR1 is SGHTA, CDR2 FQGTGA. The V end lost 7 bases, the J end lost 8 bases, and 17 bases lay between the germline ends. The CDR3 spans 13 residues. The CDR3 is CASTMTPGDGYTF. CDR3 bases: TGTGCCAGCACCATGACACCGGGGGACGGCTACACCTTC.

This sequence joins TRBV29-1 and TRBJ2-7; TRBD2 matches at 13 bases. The V gene end was trimmed by 3 bases and the J gene end by 2 bases; junction bases not matched to a gene: 4. The CDR3 is 15 amino acids. CDR1 SQVTM and CDR2 ANQGSEA come from the germline V gene. CDR3 amino acids: CSVEGLAGPPYEQYF. As DNA, the CDR3 is TGCAGCGTTGAGGGACTAGCGGGACCTCCCTACGAGCAGTACTTC.

This clone was detected a few times. The chain is built from TRBV5-1 and TRBJ1-1; TRBD1 matches 8 bases. The trim removed 4 bases at V and 5 bases at J, leaving 7 bases unmatched. CDR3 length equals 14 residues. Germline V gene lookup returns CDR1 SGHRS and CDR2 YFSETQ. The CDR3 is CASSHGQGRTEAFF. DNA for the CDR3: TGCGCCAGCAGCCACGGACAGGGTCGGACTGAAGCTTTCTTT. The whole variable domain, remainder taken from reference TRBV5-1 and TRBJ1-1, is KAGVTQTPRYLIKTRGQQVTLSCSPISGHRSVSWYQQTPGQGLQFLFEYFSETQRNKGNFPGRFSGRQFSNSRSEMNVSTLELGDSALYLCASSHGQGRTEAFFGQGTRLTVV.

V and J are TRBV7-9 and TRBJ1-5; D unresolved. The CDR3 length is 13 residues. V was cut by 3 bases and J by 0 bases, with 3 bases left in between. The germline CDR1 and CDR2 sequences are SEHNR and FQNEAQ (reference sequence). The CDR3 bases are TGTGCCAGCAGCTTGAATAGCAATCAGCCCCAGCATTTT. It codes for CASSLNSNQPQHF.